These T cell receptor beta chains were read from a single sample in a study of early T cells in non-severe SARS-CoV-2 infection. MiXCR, run by TCRdb on the 5' RACE reads, gives a single entry per CDR3 protein. The profile shows about 80,000 distinct CDR3 sequences, approximately 12% of them singletons. Sequencing was done on a sample of whole blood. The receptors were sampled from an adult who was a healthcare worker with PCR-confirmed SARS-CoV-2 infection or an uninfected control (not recorded which). CDR3s include the opening cysteine and the closing phenylalanine or tryptophan. A D gene is named only where the DNA matches it firmly. Size is omitted from some rows. Given values are once, few, many or a class for expanded clones.

V gene	J gene	D gene	clone size	CDR3 protein	CDR3 DNA
TRBV3-1	TRBJ1-5	TRBD1	.	CASSQGRGHQPQHF	TGTGCCAGCAGCCAAGGGAGGGGGCACCAGCCCCAGCATTTT
TRBV29-1	TRBJ1-3	TRBD1	many	CSVSGQGDRNTIYF	TGCAGCGTTTCTGGACAGGGGGATAGAAACACCATATATTTT
TRBV28	TRBJ2-3	.	.	CASSFVGTGLGTDTQYF	TGTGCCAGCAGTTTTGTAGGGACGGGACTGGGCACAGATACGCAGTATTTT
TRBV18	TRBJ2-7	.	few	CASSPASFEQYF	TGTGCCAGCTCACCGGCATCTTTCGAGCAGTACTTC
TRBV6-4	TRBJ1-2	.	few	CASSDSEAPLDGYTF	TGTGCCAGCAGTGACTCGGAGGCTCCGCTCGATGGCTACACCTTC
TRBV7-6	TRBJ2-2	.	.	CASSFSGLASTGELFF	TGTGCCAGCAGCTTTTCGGGACTCGCTAGCACCGGGGAGCTGTTTTTT
TRBV12-3/TRBV12-4	TRBJ2-1	.	few	CASSPHDYNEQFF	TGTGCCAGCAGCCCCCATGATTACAATGAGCAGTTCTTC
TRBV6-6	TRBJ2-3	TRBD1	many	CASTTGGTDTQYF	TGTGCCAGTACAACAGGGGGCACCGATACGCAGTATTTT
TRBV11-2	TRBJ2-3	.	few	CASSLGGEADTQYF	TGTGCCAGCAGCTTAGGGGGGGAGGCAGATACGCAGTATTTT
TRBV2	TRBJ2-7	.	.	CASSETRGEQYF	TGTGCCAGCAGTGAAACACGGGGAGAGCAGTACTTC
TRBV20-1	TRBJ2-3	TRBD2	.	CSVTSPNTDTQYF	TGCAGTGTGACTAGCCCAAACACAGATACGCAGTATTTT
TRBV28	TRBJ2-6	TRBD1	many	CASKREKDRATGANVLTF	TGTGCCAGCAAAAGGGAAAAGGACAGGGCGACCGGGGCCAACGTCCTGACTTTC
TRBV7-2	TRBJ2-3	TRBD2	.	CASSFAGGGVDTQYF	TGTGCCAGCAGCTTCGCGGGAGGAGGGGTAGATACGCAGTATTTT
TRBV20-1	TRBJ2-5	.	.	CSATTGPQGTEETQYF	TGCAGTGCTACAACCGGGCCGCAGGGGACCGAAGAGACCCAGTACTTC
TRBV20-1	TRBJ1-5	.	many	CSARDVNQPQHF	TGCAGTGCTAGAGATGTGAATCAGCCCCAGCATTTT
TRBV18	TRBJ1-5	.	few	CASSPDGGQPQHF	TGTGCCAGCTCGCCCGATGGAGGCCAGCCCCAGCATTTT
TRBV25-1	TRBJ2-3	TRBD2	.	CASSVGLAGDTQYF	TGTGCCAGCAGTGTGGGACTAGCGGGAGATACGCAGTATTTT
TRBV7-2	TRBJ1-1	.	.	CASSLVLANTEAFF	TGTGCCAGCAGCTTAGTTTTAGCAAACACTGAAGCTTTCTTT
TRBV9	TRBJ1-5	.	few	CASSVGADDQPQHF	TGTGCCAGCAGCGTAGGGGCCGACGATCAGCCCCAGCATTTT